The rows below give T cell receptor beta chains drawn from one sample of a study of control samples from healthy donors and cancer patients. Clones were sequenced by immunoSEQ multiplex PCR, and TCRdb holds only the in-frame ones, with some missing. Here the sample spans some 200,000 clones, 90% to 95% being singletons. Sequencing was carried out using blood. The receptors originated from a woman aged 25 to 45 in good health. Both conserved end residues are part of each CDR3. D genes are given only for firm matches. The size of a clone is reported for some rows only, either as once, few or many, or as a class for expanded clones.

clone_size: once; v_call: TRBV2; d_call: TRBD2; cdr3_length: 15; j_call: TRBJ2-3; cdr3_aa: CASSEEAGGPDTQYF; cdr3_nt: TGTGCCAGCAGTGAAGAAGCGGGAGGGCCAGATACGCAGTATTTT
clone_size: few; v_call: TRBV28; d_call: TRBD1; cdr3_length: 14; j_call: TRBJ1-2; cdr3_aa: CASTPGTGGYGYTF; cdr3_nt: TGTGCCAGCACCCCCGGGACAGGGGGTTATGGCTACACCTTC
clone_size: once; v_call: TRBV5-6; d_call: -; cdr3_length: 17; j_call: TRBJ2-1; cdr3_aa: CASSLEVSRDSYNEQFF; cdr3_nt: TGTGCCAGCAGCTTGGAAGTTTCCCGGGACTCCTACAATGAGCAGTTCTTC
clone_size: -; v_call: TRBV9; d_call: TRBD1; cdr3_length: 14; j_call: TRBJ2-7; cdr3_aa: CASSGTGVQYEQYF; cdr3_nt: TGTGCCAGCAGCGGGACAGGGGTTCAGTACGAGCAGTACTTC
clone_size: -; v_call: TRBV24-1; d_call: -; cdr3_length: 14; j_call: TRBJ2-5; cdr3_aa: CATSDLGRGETQYF; cdr3_nt: TGTGCCACCAGTGATTTGGGGAGGGGGGAGACCCAGTACTTC
clone_size: -; v_call: TRBV27; d_call: TRBD2; cdr3_length: 14; j_call: TRBJ2-7; cdr3_aa: CASSLQGLVIEQYF; cdr3_nt: TGTGCCAGCAGTTTGCAGGGACTAGTGATCGAGCAGTACTTC
clone_size: -; v_call: TRBV4-1; d_call: -; cdr3_length: 16; j_call: TRBJ1-6; cdr3_aa: CASSQDWNFHNSPLHF; cdr3_nt: TGCGCCAGCAGCCAAGATTGGAACTTCCATAATTCACCCCTCCACTTT
clone_size: -; v_call: TRBV4-2; d_call: TRBD2; cdr3_length: 15; j_call: TRBJ2-1; cdr3_aa: CASSQSLAGVNEQFF; cdr3_nt: TGTGCCAGCAGCCAATCGCTAGCGGGGGTCAATGAGCAGTTCTTC
clone_size: -; v_call: TRBV15; d_call: -; cdr3_length: 15; j_call: TRBJ1-5; cdr3_aa: CATSRDLQSNQPQHF; cdr3_nt: TGTGCCACCAGCAGAGATCTACAGAGCAATCAGCCCCAGCATTTT
clone_size: -; v_call: TRBV28; d_call: -; cdr3_length: 14; j_call: TRBJ2-7; cdr3_aa: CASSLVRQEYEQYF; cdr3_nt: TGTGCCAGCAGTTTAGTGAGGCAGGAGTACGAGCAGTACTTC
clone_size: -; v_call: TRBV9; d_call: -; cdr3_length: 14; j_call: TRBJ2-5; cdr3_aa: CASSVEADQETQYF; cdr3_nt: TGTGCCAGCAGCGTAGAAGCGGACCAAGAGACCCAGTACTTC
clone_size: -; v_call: TRBV30; d_call: -; cdr3_length: 13; j_call: TRBJ2-7; cdr3_aa: CAWSVGGRREQYF; cdr3_nt: TGTGCCTGGAGTGTTGGGGGGAGGCGTGAGCAGTACTTC
clone_size: -; v_call: TRBV6-2/TRBV6-3; d_call: TRBD1; cdr3_length: 13; j_call: TRBJ1-5; cdr3_aa: CASSDRGHQPQHF; cdr3_nt: TGTGCCAGCAGCGACAGGGGGCATCAGCCCCAGCATTTT
clone_size: -; v_call: TRBV19; d_call: TRBD2; cdr3_length: 14; j_call: TRBJ2-3; cdr3_aa: CASSIGREADTQYF; cdr3_nt: TGTGCCAGTAGTATCGGGCGGGAGGCAGATACGCAGTATTTT
clone_size: -; v_call: TRBV12-5; d_call: -; cdr3_length: 15; j_call: TRBJ1-4; cdr3_aa: CASGLGQTTNENLFF; cdr3_nt: TGTGCTAGTGGTTTGGGACAGACAACTAATGAAAACCTGTTTTTT
clone_size: once; v_call: TRBV4-2; d_call: -; cdr3_length: 14; j_call: TRBJ1-4; cdr3_aa: CASSPDRSGEKLFF; cdr3_nt: TGTGCCAGCAGCCCCGACAGGTCGGGAGAAAAACTGTTTTTT
clone_size: -; v_call: TRBV4-2; d_call: TRBD2; cdr3_length: 16; j_call: TRBJ2-2; cdr3_aa: CASSHRTSGNTGELFF; cdr3_nt: TGTGCCAGCAGCCACCGGACTAGCGGAAACACCGGGGAGCTGTTTTTT
clone_size: -; v_call: TRBV15; d_call: -; cdr3_length: 15; j_call: TRBJ1-1; cdr3_aa: CATSRPGQKGTEAFF; cdr3_nt: TGTGCCACCAGCAGACCCGGACAGAAGGGGACTGAAGCTTTCTTT
clone_size: -; v_call: TRBV29-1; d_call: -; cdr3_length: 12; j_call: TRBJ2-5; cdr3_aa: CSVGRGGQTQYF; cdr3_nt: TGCAGCGTTGGGCGGGGTGGGCAGACCCAGTACTTC
clone_size: -; v_call: TRBV27; d_call: -; cdr3_length: 14; j_call: TRBJ2-2; cdr3_aa: CASSPRQNTGELFF; cdr3_nt: TGTGCCAGCAGTCCCCGACAGAACACCGGGGAGCTGTTTTTT
clone_size: -; v_call: TRBV18; d_call: TRBD2; cdr3_length: 13; j_call: TRBJ2-7; cdr3_aa: CASSPKLAGEQYF; cdr3_nt: TGTGCCAGCTCACCCAAACTAGCGGGAGAGCAGTACTTC
clone_size: once; v_call: TRBV3-1/TRBV3-2; d_call: TRBD1; cdr3_length: 16; j_call: TRBJ1-2; cdr3_aa: CASTLDRGPPNYGYTF; cdr3_nt: TGTGCCAGCACCCTGGACAGGGGCCCCCCTAACTATGGCTACACCTTC
clone_size: -; v_call: TRBV7-8; d_call: TRBD1; cdr3_length: 14; j_call: TRBJ1-1; cdr3_aa: CASSPRTGNTEAFF; cdr3_nt: TGTGCCAGCAGCCCACGGACAGGGAACACTGAAGCTTTCTTT
clone_size: -; v_call: TRBV25-1; d_call: -; cdr3_length: 13; j_call: TRBJ2-3; cdr3_aa: CASTHTSTDTQYF; cdr3_nt: TGTGCCAGCACACACACTAGCACAGATACGCAGTATTTT
clone_size: once; v_call: TRBV19; d_call: TRBD1; cdr3_length: 14; j_call: TRBJ2-7; cdr3_aa: CASSRTGEFYEQYF; cdr3_nt: TGTGCCAGTAGTAGGACAGGGGAATTCTACGAGCAGTACTTC
clone_size: once; v_call: TRBV12-3/TRBV12-4; d_call: -; cdr3_length: 13; j_call: TRBJ1-3; cdr3_aa: CASSWNLGNTIYF; cdr3_nt: TGTGCCAGCAGTTGGAATCTTGGAAACACCATATATTTT
clone_size: -; v_call: TRBV18; d_call: -; cdr3_length: 13; j_call: TRBJ2-7; cdr3_aa: CASSRDGAYEQYF; cdr3_nt: TGTGCCAGCTCCCGGGACGGGGCCTACGAGCAGTACTTC
clone_size: -; v_call: TRBV7-9; d_call: -; cdr3_length: 12; j_call: TRBJ1-3; cdr3_aa: CASRPQGNTIYF; cdr3_nt: TGTGCCAGCAGGCCACAGGGAAACACCATATATTTT
clone_size: once; v_call: TRBV4-3; d_call: TRBD1; cdr3_length: 13; j_call: TRBJ1-1; cdr3_aa: CASSNRGWTEAFF; cdr3_nt: TGCGCCAGCAGCAACAGGGGGTGGACTGAAGCTTTCTTT
clone_size: -; v_call: TRBV27; d_call: -; cdr3_length: 14; j_call: TRBJ2-2; cdr3_aa: CASSLRQNTGELFF; cdr3_nt: TGTGCCAGCAGTTTAAGGCAGAACACCGGGGAGCTGTTTTTT
clone_size: -; v_call: TRBV11-3; d_call: -; cdr3_length: 12; j_call: TRBJ2-2; cdr3_aa: CASSLDTGELFF; cdr3_nt: TGTGCCAGCAGCTTAGACACCGGGGAGCTGTTTTTT
clone_size: -; v_call: TRBV19; d_call: -; cdr3_length: 14; j_call: TRBJ1-6; cdr3_aa: CASSIAQGQSPLHF; cdr3_nt: TGTGCCAGTAGTATAGCGCAGGGGCAGTCACCCCTCCACTTT
clone_size: -; v_call: TRBV6-4; d_call: TRBD1; cdr3_length: 15; j_call: TRBJ2-1; cdr3_aa: CASSDRTGGFNEQFF; cdr3_nt: TGTGCCAGCAGTGACAGGACAGGGGGTTTCAATGAGCAGTTCTTC
clone_size: -; v_call: TRBV5-1; d_call: TRBD2; cdr3_length: 16; j_call: TRBJ2-3; cdr3_aa: CASSSGLAGGADTQYF; cdr3_nt: TGCGCCAGCAGCTCAGGACTAGCGGGGGGAGCAGATACGCAGTATTTT
clone_size: once; v_call: TRBV11-2; d_call: -; cdr3_length: 14; j_call: TRBJ2-1; cdr3_aa: CASSLRTTYNEQFF; cdr3_nt: TGTGCCAGCAGCCTCCGGACGACCTACAATGAGCAGTTCTTC
clone_size: once; v_call: TRBV6-2/TRBV6-3; d_call: TRBD1; cdr3_length: 14; j_call: TRBJ2-3; cdr3_aa: CASSYGTGADTQYF; cdr3_nt: TGTGCCAGCAGTTACGGGACAGGGGCAGATACGCAGTATTTT
clone_size: -; v_call: TRBV5-4; d_call: -; cdr3_length: 13; j_call: TRBJ2-3; cdr3_aa: CASSPGPTDTQYF; cdr3_nt: TGTGCCAGCAGCCCCGGACCGACAGATACGCAGTATTTT
clone_size: -; v_call: TRBV24-1; d_call: TRBD2; cdr3_length: 12; j_call: TRBJ2-7; cdr3_aa: CATSLGDYGQYF; cdr3_nt: TGTGCCACCAGTTTGGGGGACTACGGGCAGTACTTC
clone_size: -; v_call: TRBV27; d_call: -; cdr3_length: 15; j_call: TRBJ2-1; cdr3_aa: CASSLGVVGHNEQFF; cdr3_nt: TGTGCCAGCAGTTTGGGGGTGGTAGGACACAATGAGCAGTTCTTC
clone_size: -; v_call: TRBV10-3; d_call: -; cdr3_length: 15; j_call: TRBJ1-1; cdr3_aa: CAISESTRGHTEAFF; cdr3_nt: TGTGCCATCAGTGAGTCCACCAGGGGTCACACTGAAGCTTTCTTT